The 4 T cell receptor beta chains below were found in one sample sequenced in a study of blood T cell repertoires in COVID-19. Profiling relied on immunoSEQ multiplex PCR, and the TCRdb table lists in-frame clones only, not all of them. Among roughly 170,000 clones listed, about 84% were seen once. Sequencing used peripheral blood. The origin of the receptors is a human donor in a cohort sampled during active COVID-19.

The chain has TRBV19 and TRBJ2-2; 7 bases map to TRBD2. V trimming: 7 bases; J trimming: 9 bases; junction bases outside the gene matches: 8. This CDR3 comprises 13 residues. CDR1 is LNHDA, CDR2 SQIVND, per germline (reference sequence). The CDR3 loop is CASMPAGARELFF. The CDR3 nucleotides are TGTGCCAGTATGCCCGCGGGAGCCAGGGAGCTGTTTTTT.

The table lists this clone with a count of one. The chain recombines TRBV5-1 with TRBJ2-5, with 7 bases aligning to TRBD1. The junction had 1 base not matched to a gene; V was cut back by 3 bases and J by 2 bases. The CDR3 is 13 residues long. The germline V gene has CDR1 SGHRS and CDR2 YFSETQ. The CDR3 protein is CASSSGGQETQYF. The CDR3 coding sequence is TGCGCCAGCAGCTCAGGGGGACAAGAGACCCAGTACTTC.

This clone was detected only once. The chain is built from TRBV5-1 and TRBJ2-7, with D possibly being TRBD1 (7 bases). The germline V gene has CDR1 SGHRS and CDR2 YFSETQ. The CDR3 contains 14 residues. V lost 4 bases, J lost 3 bases, and 14 bases lay in between. Here the CDR3 DNA reads TGCGCCAGCAGCCCGGGGGACAGAGACTACGAGCAGTACTTC. Its protein is CASSPGDRDYEQYF.

The chain uses TRBV7-2 and TRBJ1-2; tentatively, D is TRBD1 (6 bases). Germline assignment: CDR1 SGHTA and CDR2 FQGNSA. This CDR3 comprises 16 residues. Trimming left V 1 base short and J 2 bases short, with 14 bases between. CDR3 amino acids: CASSLGTGPSNYGYTF. The DNA of the CDR3 is TGTGCCAGCAGCTTAGGCACAGGGCCTTCAAACTATGGCTACACCTTC.